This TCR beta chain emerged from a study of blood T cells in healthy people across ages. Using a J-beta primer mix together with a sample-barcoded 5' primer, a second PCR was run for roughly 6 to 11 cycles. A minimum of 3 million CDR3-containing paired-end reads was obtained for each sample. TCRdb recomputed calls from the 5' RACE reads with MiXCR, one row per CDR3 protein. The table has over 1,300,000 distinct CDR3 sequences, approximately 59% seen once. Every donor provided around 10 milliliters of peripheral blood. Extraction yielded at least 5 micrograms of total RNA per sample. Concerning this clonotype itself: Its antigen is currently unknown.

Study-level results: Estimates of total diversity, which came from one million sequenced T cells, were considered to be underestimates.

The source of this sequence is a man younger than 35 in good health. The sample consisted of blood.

In DNA form, the CDR3 reads TGTGCCAGCAGCCAAGCCGGAATGTACAATGAGCAGTTCTTC. As protein: CASSQAGMYNEQFF. The chain is built from TRBV3-1 and TRBJ2-1; no clear D. V gave up 1 base and J gave up 4 bases, with 8 bases separating them. The CDR3 consists of 14 residues. Germline CDR1 is LGHDT and CDR2 is YNNKEL (reference sequence).